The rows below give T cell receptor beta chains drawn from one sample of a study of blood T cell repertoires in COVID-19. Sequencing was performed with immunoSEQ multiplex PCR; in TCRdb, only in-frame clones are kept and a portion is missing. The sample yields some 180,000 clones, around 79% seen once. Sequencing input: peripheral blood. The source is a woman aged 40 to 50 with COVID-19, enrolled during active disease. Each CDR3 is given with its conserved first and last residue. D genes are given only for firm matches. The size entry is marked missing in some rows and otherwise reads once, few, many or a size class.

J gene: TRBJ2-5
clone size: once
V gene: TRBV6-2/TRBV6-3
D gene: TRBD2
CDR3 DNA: TGTGCCAGCAGTTACGTGGGACTAGCGGGGGGCCGGGCTGGCCAAGAGACCCAGTACTTC
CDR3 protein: CASSYVGLAGGRAGQETQYF

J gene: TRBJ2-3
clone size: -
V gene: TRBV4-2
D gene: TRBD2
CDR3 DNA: TGTGCCAGCAGCTCTCAGTGGGCGGGGGACTTCACAGATACGCAGTATTTT
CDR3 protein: CASSSQWAGDFTDTQYF

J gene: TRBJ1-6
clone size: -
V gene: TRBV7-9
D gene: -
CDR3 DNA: TGTGCCAGCAGCTTAGTTAGTGGACCCCTCCACTTT
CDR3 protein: CASSLVSGPLHF

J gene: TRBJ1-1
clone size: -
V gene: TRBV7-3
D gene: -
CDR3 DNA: TGTGCCTGGCAAAGGGAGATGAACACTGAAGCTTTCTTT
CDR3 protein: CAWQREMNTEAFF

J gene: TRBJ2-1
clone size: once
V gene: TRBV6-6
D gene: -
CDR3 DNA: TGTGCCAGCAGTCCGCAACTAGTATCTGAGCAGTTCTTC
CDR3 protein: CASSPQLVSEQFF

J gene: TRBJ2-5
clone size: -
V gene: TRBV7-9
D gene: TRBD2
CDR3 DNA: TGTGCCAGCAGCTTAGAGAGGGCGGGAGTTTGGGAAGAGACCCAGTACTTC
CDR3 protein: CASSLERAGVWEETQYF

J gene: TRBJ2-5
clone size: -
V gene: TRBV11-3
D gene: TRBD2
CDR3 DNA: TGTGCCAGCTCATACGGGGCTAGCGGGTCCCAGTACTTC
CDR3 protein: CASSYGASGSQYF

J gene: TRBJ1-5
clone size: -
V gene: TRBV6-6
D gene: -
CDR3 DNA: TGTGCCAGCAGTCCATACGCTATGACGGCAACAGCGGTAAATCAGCCCCAGCATTTT
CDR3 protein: CASSPYAMTATAVNQPQHF

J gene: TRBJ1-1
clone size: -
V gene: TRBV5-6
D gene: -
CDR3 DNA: TGTGCCAGCAGCTGGGGAGGACAGAACACTGAAGCTTTCTTT
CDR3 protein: CASSWGGQNTEAFF

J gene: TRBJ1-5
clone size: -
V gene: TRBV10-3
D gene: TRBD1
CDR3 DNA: TGTGCCATCAGCGAAGACAGGGGAGGCAATCAGCCCCAGCATTTT
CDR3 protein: CAISEDRGGNQPQHF

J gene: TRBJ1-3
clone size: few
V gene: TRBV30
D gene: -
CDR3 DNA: TGTGCCTGGGCGACAGAGGGAAACACCATATATTTT
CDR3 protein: CAWATEGNTIYF

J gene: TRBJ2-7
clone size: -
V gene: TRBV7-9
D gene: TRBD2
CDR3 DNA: TGTGCCAGCAGCGCCCGCGGGGCGGGAGGGCCTGTAGGCGAGCAGTACTTC
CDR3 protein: CASSARGAGGPVGEQYF

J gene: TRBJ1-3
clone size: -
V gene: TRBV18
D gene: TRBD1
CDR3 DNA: TGTGCCAGCTCACCGTTCGGGACAGGGCACTCTGGAAACACCATATATTTT
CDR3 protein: CASSPFGTGHSGNTIYF

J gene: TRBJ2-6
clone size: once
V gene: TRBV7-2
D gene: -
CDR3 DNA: TGTGCCAGCAGCTTAAGCTTCTCTGGGGCCAACGTCCTGACTTTC
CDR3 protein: CASSLSFSGANVLTF

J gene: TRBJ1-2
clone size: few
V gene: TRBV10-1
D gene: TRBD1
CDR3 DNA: TGCGCCAGCAGTGTGGGACAGGGCAACTATGGCTACACCTTC
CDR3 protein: CASSVGQGNYGYTF

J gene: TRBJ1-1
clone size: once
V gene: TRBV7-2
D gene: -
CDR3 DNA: TGTGCCAGCTCTCGCCTAACGGGAGGAACAACTGAAGCTTTCTTT
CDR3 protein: CASSRLTGGTTEAFF

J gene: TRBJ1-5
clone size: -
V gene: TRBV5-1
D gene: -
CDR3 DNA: TGCGCCAGCAGCTTGGCGAGCAATCAGCCCCAGCATTTT
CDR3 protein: CASSLASNQPQHF

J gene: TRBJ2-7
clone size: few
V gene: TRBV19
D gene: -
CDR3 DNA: TGTGCCAGTAGCCGTGGCCACGAGCAGTACTTC
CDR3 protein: CASSRGHEQYF

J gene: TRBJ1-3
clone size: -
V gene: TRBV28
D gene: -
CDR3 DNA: TGTGCCAGCTACGGGGGAAACACCATATATTTT
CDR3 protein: CASYGGNTIYF

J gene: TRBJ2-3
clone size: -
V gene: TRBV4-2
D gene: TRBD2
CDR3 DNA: TGTGCCAGCATGAGGACTAGCGGGGGGGCAGATACGCAGTATTTT
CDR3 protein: CASMRTSGGADTQYF

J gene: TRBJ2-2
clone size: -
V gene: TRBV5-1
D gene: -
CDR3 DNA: TGCGCCAGCGGCATCAACACCGGGGAGCTGTTTTTT
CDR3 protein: CASGINTGELFF

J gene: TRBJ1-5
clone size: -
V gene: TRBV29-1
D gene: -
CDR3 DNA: TGCAGCGGTTCGACAGGCCCCAATCAGCCCCAGCATTTT
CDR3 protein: CSGSTGPNQPQHF

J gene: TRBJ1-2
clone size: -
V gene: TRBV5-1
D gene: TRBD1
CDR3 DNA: TGCGCCAGCAGCTTTAGGTCCCGCGACAGGGCTCTTAGCTATGGCTACACCTTC
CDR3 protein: CASSFRSRDRALSYGYTF

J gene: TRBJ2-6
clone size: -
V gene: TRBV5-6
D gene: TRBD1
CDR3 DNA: TGTGCCAGCAGTGAAACAGGGGAAGGGGCCAACGTCCTGACTTTC
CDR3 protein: CASSETGEGANVLTF

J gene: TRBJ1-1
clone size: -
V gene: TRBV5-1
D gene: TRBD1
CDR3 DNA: TGCGCCAGCAGCTACGGGACAGATCAGAACACTGAAGCTTTCTTT
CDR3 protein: CASSYGTDQNTEAFF

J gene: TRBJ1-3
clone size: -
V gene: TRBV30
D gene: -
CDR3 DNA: TGTGCCTGGAGTTCGCCCTCCCGGGGGGCCATATATTTT
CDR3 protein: CAWSSPSRGAIYF

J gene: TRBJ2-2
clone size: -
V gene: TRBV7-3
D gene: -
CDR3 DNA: TGTGCCAGCAGCTCAGGAGGGAACACCGGGGAGCTGTTTTTT
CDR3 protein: CASSSGGNTGELFF

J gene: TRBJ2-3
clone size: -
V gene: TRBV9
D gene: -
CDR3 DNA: TGTGCCAGCAGCGGAAGAAACAGGGCCCCCGGCACAGATACGCAGTATTTT
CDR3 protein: CASSGRNRAPGTDTQYF

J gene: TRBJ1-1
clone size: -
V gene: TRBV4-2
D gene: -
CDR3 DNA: TGTGCCAGCAGCCAAGATAGAGGGATGAACACTGAAGCTTTCTTT
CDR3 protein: CASSQDRGMNTEAFF

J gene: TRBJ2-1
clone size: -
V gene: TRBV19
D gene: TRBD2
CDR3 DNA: TGTGCCAGTAGCCCCATTACGGGGGGGTACAATGAGCAGTTCTTC
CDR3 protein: CASSPITGGYNEQFF

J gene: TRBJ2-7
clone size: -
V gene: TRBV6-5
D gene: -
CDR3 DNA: TGTGCCAGCAGTTTGGGCTCGGACAGTGTGGCCTACGAGCAGTACTTC
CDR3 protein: CASSLGSDSVAYEQYF

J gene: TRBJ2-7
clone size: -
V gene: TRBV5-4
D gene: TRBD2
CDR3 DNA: TGTGCCAGCAGCTTGGGTAGCGGGAGGGCCGGTTACGAGCAGTACTTC
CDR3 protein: CASSLGSGRAGYEQYF